A selection of T cell receptor beta chains follows, all from one sample in a study of OX40 agonist ivuxolimab in advanced cancers. Produced via immunoSEQ multiplex PCR; TCRdb's table is partial and in-frame only. The data show about 77,000 clones, around 88% seen once. The sequenced sample was CD4+ or CD8+ T cells sorted from blood, obtained in a trial of the OX40 agonist ivuxolimab. These TCRs come from an adult with an advanced solid tumor such as melanoma, head and neck, liver or kidney cancer. The CDR3 runs from the conserved cysteine through the conserved F or W. A D gene is named only where the DNA matches it firmly. The size of a clone is reported for some rows only, either as once, few or many, or as a class for expanded clones.

>NA|TRBV11-2|NA|TRBJ2-3
CASSPSATKDTQYF
TGTGCCAGCAGCCCGTCCGCCACCAAGGATACGCAGTATTTT
>NA|TRBV19|TRBD1|TRBJ1-1
CASRYRGQDTEAFF
TGTGCCAGTCGATACAGGGGGCAGGACACTGAAGCTTTCTTT
>NA|TRBV28|TRBD1|TRBJ1-5
CASSLTGGGQPQHF
TGTGCCAGCAGTTTGACAGGGGGGGGTCAGCCCCAGCATTTT
>NA|TRBV28|TRBD1|TRBJ1-2
CASRSGGANYGYTF
TGTGCCAGCAGGTCAGGGGGGGCTAACTATGGCTACACCTTC
>NA|TRBV5-1|NA|TRBJ1-2
CASSVDSSGGYTF
TGCGCCAGCAGCGTTGACAGTTCGGGGGGCTACACCTTC
>NA|TRBV11-2|NA|TRBJ1-1
CASSLDMGRGAFF
TGTGCCAGCAGCTTAGATATGGGCAGGGGAGCTTTCTTT
>NA|TRBV5-1|TRBD1|TRBJ2-1
CASSRGQGSYNEQFF
TGCGCCAGCAGTAGGGGACAGGGCTCCTACAATGAGCAGTTCTTC
>NA|TRBV19|TRBD1|TRBJ1-2
CASSDETGIYGYTF
TGTGCCAGTAGTGATGAGACAGGGATCTATGGCTACACCTTC
>NA|TRBV6-6|NA|TRBJ1-3
CASSYLVTGNTIYF
TGTGCCAGCAGTTACTTAGTTACTGGAAACACCATATATTTT
>NA|TRBV18|TRBD1|TRBJ1-3
CASSRLDRGSGNTIYF
TGTGCCAGCTCACGACTTGACAGGGGCTCTGGAAACACCATATATTTT
>NA|TRBV28|NA|TRBJ1-5
CASSPSWAGSNQPQHF
TGTGCCAGCAGTCCCTCTTGGGCAGGGAGCAATCAGCCCCAGCATTTT
>NA|TRBV9|NA|TRBJ2-3
CASSEGPQGSTDTQYF
TGTGCCAGCAGCGAGGGGCCCCAGGGGAGCACAGATACGCAGTATTTT
>once|TRBV7-3|TRBD1|TRBJ2-7
CASSFNRGDEQYF
TGTGCCAGCAGCTTTAACAGGGGCGACGAGCAGTACTTC
>NA|TRBV28|TRBD2|TRBJ2-3
CASIAWSGGTDTQYF
TGTGCCAGCATCGCTTGGAGCGGGGGGACAGATACGCAGTATTTT
>NA|TRBV18|TRBD1|TRBJ1-5
CASSPGQYSNQPQHF
TGTGCCAGCTCCCCGGGACAGTATAGCAATCAGCCCCAGCATTTT
>once|TRBV6-1|NA|TRBJ2-3
CASSLYGTDTQYF
TGTGCCAGCAGTCTCTATGGAACAGATACGCAGTATTTT
>NA|TRBV2|TRBD1|TRBJ2-2
CARDRDRNTGELFF
TGTGCCAGGGACCGGGACAGGAACACCGGGGAGCTGTTTTTT
>NA|TRBV10-2|NA|TRBJ2-7
CASSAQYEQYF
TGCGCCAGCAGTGCGCAGTACGAGCAGTACTTC
>NA|TRBV18|TRBD1|TRBJ2-6
CASSPGQGLTFGANVLTF
TGTGCCAGCTCACCCGGACAGGGATTAACATTCGGGGCCAACGTCCTGACTTTC
>NA|TRBV4-1|TRBD2|TRBJ2-1
CASSQESGSTYEQFF
TGCGCCAGCAGCCAAGAGAGCGGGAGTACCTATGAGCAGTTCTTC